This TCR beta chain derives from a study of PD-L1 blockade in urothelial cancer. About the research overall: Prior chemotherapy ranged from 0 to 3 regimens per patient. Researchers looked at the blood 3 weeks (second dose) and 6 weeks after treatment began. Reported median T cell count for blood samples was 120,000 to 150,000. Findings and limits, study-wide: Below-median pretreatment blood TCR clonality was a predictor of better survival.

Using immunoSEQ multiplex PCR, the repertoire was profiled, and TCRdb retains in-frame clones only, with some absent. Of more than 75,000 clones in the sample, 85% to 95% were seen once. Points on this clone: The antigen remains undetermined.

Sequenced here: PBMCs, sampled around atezolizumab (anti-PD-L1) treatment. This receptor was obtained from a man aged 55 to 69 with urothelial cancer.

CDR3 DNA sequence: TGTGCCAGTAGTTTTATAGCGGGGGGGCTTTCGGAGACCCAGTACTTC. It translates to CASSFIAGGLSETQYF. This chain links TRBV19 with TRBJ2-5; TRBD2 aligns across 11 bases. The germline V gene encodes CDR1 LNHDA and CDR2 SQIVND (reference sequence). The CDR3 is made up of 16 amino acids. The V gene end was trimmed by 5 bases and the J gene end by 5 bases; junction bases not matched to a gene: 10.